Listed below are T cell receptor beta chains from one sample, sequenced in a study of beta chain features in type 1 diabetes. Using immunoSEQ multiplex PCR, the repertoire was profiled, and TCRdb retains in-frame clones only, with some absent. This sample carries under 300,000 clones, 25% to 30% of them seen once, and the ten largest clones take 4%. Sequenced material: central memory CD4+ T cells from blood. The source is a man aged 25-40 years in good health. Both conserved end residues are part of each CDR3. The D gene is left open where the match is weak. The size of a clone is reported for some rows only, either as once, few or many, or as a class for expanded clones.

V,D,J,size,CDR3,DNA
TRBV29-1,TRBD2,TRBJ2-1,many,CSVAGLGGRANEQFF,TGCAGCGTTGCAGGGCTCGGCGGGAGGGCCAATGAGCAGTTCTTC
TRBV7-9,NA,TRBJ1-4,NA,CASSIGGFVEKLFF,TGTGCCAGCAGCATAGGAGGGTTCGTGGAAAAACTGTTTTTT
TRBV29-1,NA,TRBJ2-3,few,CSVRSARSFTDTQYF,TGCAGCGTCCGAAGCGCGCGGAGCTTCACAGATACGCAGTATTTT
TRBV5-4,TRBD2,TRBJ2-1,few,CASSSTGTNYNEQFF,TGTGCCAGCAGCAGCACCGGGACTAACTACAATGAGCAGTTCTTC
TRBV13,TRBD1,TRBJ2-7,NA,CASSQDRGPYEQYF,TGTGCCAGCAGCCAGGACAGGGGACCCTACGAGCAGTACTTC
TRBV2,TRBD2,TRBJ2-5,NA,CASSQHSSGDLETQYF,TGTGCCAGCAGTCAACACTCCAGCGGGGATCTAGAGACCCAGTACTTC
TRBV7-2,NA,TRBJ2-7,NA,CASSLGLGIGDEQYF,TGTGCCAGCAGCTTAGGGCTCGGAATAGGCGACGAGCAGTACTTC
TRBV4-3,TRBD2,TRBJ2-3,many,CASSQDLGLAGPDTQYF,TGCGCCAGCAGCCAAGATCTTGGACTAGCGGGACCAGATACGCAGTATTTT
TRBV7-9,TRBD2,TRBJ2-7,NA,CASSVGLAGATEQYF,TGTGCCAGCAGCGTCGGACTAGCGGGAGCTACCGAGCAGTACTTC
TRBV11-2,NA,TRBJ1-4,few,CASRKTRQWDEKLFF,TGTGCCAGCCGCAAAACACGGCAGTGGGATGAAAAACTGTTTTTT
TRBV15,TRBD1,TRBJ1-2,NA,CATSRGTGEGYTF,TGTGCCACCAGCAGAGGGACAGGGGAAGGCTACACCTTC
TRBV7-2,TRBD1,TRBJ2-1,NA,CASSVGTGNYNEQFF,TGTGCCAGCAGCGTCGGGACAGGGAACTACAATGAGCAGTTCTTC
TRBV5-4,TRBD1,TRBJ2-7,NA,CASSSGQGYEQYF,TGTGCCAGCAGCTCTGGACAGGGCTACGAGCAGTACTTC